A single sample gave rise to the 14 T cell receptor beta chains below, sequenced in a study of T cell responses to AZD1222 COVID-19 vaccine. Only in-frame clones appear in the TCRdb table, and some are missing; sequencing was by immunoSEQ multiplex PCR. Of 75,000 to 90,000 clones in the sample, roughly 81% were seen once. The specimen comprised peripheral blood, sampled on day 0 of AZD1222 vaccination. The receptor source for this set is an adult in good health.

CDR3 protein: CASRQLAEDEQFF. CDR3 in DNA: TGTGCCAGCAGGCAACTAGCGGAAGATGAGCAGTTCTTC. The chain employs TRBV9 and TRBJ2-1; 8 bases line up with TRBD2. This CDR3 comprises 13 residues. V shed 5 bases and J 8 bases; nucleotides not matched to a gene: 6. CDR1 is SGDLS and CDR2 is YYNGEE in the germline V gene.

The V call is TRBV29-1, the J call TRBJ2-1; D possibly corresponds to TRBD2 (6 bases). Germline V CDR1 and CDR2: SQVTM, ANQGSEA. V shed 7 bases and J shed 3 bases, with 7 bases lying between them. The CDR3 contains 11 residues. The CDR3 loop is CSATSYNEQFF. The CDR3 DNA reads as TGCAGCGCGACTAGCTACAATGAGCAGTTCTTC.

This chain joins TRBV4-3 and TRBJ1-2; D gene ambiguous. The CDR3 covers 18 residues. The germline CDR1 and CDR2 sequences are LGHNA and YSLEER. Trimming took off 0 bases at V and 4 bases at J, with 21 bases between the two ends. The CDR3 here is CASSQDTRGSENFYGYTF. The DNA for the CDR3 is TGCGCCAGCAGCCAAGATACTCGCGGCAGCGAAAACTTCTATGGCTACACCTTC.

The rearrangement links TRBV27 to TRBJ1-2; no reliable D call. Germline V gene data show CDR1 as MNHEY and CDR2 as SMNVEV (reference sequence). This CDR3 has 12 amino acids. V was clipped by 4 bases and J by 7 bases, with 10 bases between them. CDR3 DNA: TGTGCCAGCAGTTCCGACTGGGGTGGCTACACCTTC. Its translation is CASSSDWGGYTF.

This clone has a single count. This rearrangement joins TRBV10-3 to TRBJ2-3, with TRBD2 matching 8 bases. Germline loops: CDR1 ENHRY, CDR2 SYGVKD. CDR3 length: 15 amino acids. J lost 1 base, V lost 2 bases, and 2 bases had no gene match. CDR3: CAISEGAGGTDTQYF. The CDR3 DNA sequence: TGTGCCATCAGTGAGGGAGCGGGGGGCACAGATACGCAGTATTTT.

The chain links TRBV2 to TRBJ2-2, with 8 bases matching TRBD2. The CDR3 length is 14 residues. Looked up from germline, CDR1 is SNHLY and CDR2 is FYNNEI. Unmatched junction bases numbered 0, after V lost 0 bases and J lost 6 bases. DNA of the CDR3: TGTGCCAGCAGTGAAGCGCGGGGGGCCGGGGAGCTGTTTTTT. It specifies CASSEARGAGELFF.

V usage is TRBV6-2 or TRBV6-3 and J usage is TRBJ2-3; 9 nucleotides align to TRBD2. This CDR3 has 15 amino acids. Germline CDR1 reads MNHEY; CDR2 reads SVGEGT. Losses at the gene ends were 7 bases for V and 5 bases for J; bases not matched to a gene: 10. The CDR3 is CASTPRLAGLDTQYF. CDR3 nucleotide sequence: TGTGCCAGCACCCCCCGGCTAGCGGGGTTAGATACGCAGTATTTT.

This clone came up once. CDR3 loop: CASRLQDHYNEQFF. The CDR3 nucleotides are TGTGCCAGTAGGTTACAGGACCACTACAATGAGCAGTTCTTC. The rearrangement uses TRBV19 and TRBJ2-1; perhaps TRBD1 as D (5 bases). The CDR3 loop spans 14 amino acids. V was trimmed by 6 bases and J by 3 bases, leaving 12 bases between them. Germline loops: CDR1 LNHDA, CDR2 SQIVND (reference sequence).

The CDR3 bases are TGTGCCAGCACTACCCCTGGGGGGGACTATGGCTACACCTTC. This encodes CASTTPGGDYGYTF. The chain couples TRBV6-5 to TRBJ1-2, with D perhaps TRBD1 (5 bases). This CDR3 comprises 14 residues. The V and J ends lost 7 bases and 3 bases respectively, with 15 bases between them. Germline CDR1 reads MNHEY; CDR2 reads SVGAGI.

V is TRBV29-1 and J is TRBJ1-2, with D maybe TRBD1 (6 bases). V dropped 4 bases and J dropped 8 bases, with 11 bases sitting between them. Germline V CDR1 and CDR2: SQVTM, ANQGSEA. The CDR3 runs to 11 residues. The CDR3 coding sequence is TGCAGCGTTGTTTACGACAGGGGCTACACCTTC. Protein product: CSVVYDRGYTF.

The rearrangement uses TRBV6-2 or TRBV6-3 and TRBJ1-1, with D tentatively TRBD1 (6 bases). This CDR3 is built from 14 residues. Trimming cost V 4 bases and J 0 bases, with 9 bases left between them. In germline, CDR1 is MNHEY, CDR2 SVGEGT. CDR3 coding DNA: TGTGCCAGCAGTTCCAGGACAGTGAACACTGAAGCTTTCTTT. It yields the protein CASSSRTVNTEAFF.

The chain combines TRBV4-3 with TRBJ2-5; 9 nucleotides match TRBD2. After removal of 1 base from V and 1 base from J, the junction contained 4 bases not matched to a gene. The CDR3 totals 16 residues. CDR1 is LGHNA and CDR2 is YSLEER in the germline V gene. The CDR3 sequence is CASSQGRLAVQETQYF. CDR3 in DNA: TGCGCCAGCAGCCAAGGTCGACTAGCGGTCCAAGAGACCCAGTACTTC.

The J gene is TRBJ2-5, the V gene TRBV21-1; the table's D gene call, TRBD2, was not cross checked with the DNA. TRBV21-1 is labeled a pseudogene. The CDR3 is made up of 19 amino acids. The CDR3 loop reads CASSKAGEGDPKGSETQYF. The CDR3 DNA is TGTGCCAGCAGCAAAGCGGGCGAGGGCGACCCAAAAGGGTCGGAGACCCAGTACTTC.

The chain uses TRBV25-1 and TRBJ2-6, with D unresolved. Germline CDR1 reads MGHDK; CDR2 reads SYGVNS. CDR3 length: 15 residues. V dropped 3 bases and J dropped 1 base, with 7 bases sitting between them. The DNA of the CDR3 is TGTGCCAGCAGTGATGGAAGGTCTGGGGCCAACGTCCTGACTTTC. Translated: CASSDGRSGANVLTF.